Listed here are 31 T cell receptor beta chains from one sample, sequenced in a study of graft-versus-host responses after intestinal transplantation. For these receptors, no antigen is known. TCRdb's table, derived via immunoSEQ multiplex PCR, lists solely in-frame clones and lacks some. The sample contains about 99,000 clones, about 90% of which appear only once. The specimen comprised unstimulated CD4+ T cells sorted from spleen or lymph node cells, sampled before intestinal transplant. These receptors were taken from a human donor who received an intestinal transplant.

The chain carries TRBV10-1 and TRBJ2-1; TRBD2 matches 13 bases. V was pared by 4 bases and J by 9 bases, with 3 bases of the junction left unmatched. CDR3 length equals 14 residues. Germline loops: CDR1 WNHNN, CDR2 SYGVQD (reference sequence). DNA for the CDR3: TGCGCCAGCAGTGGTGGACTAGCGGGAGCTGAGCAGTTCTTC. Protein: CASSGGLAGAEQFF.

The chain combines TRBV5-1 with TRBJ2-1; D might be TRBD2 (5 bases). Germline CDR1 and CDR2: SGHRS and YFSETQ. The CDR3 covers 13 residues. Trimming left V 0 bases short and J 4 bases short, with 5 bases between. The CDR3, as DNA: TGCGCCAGCAGCTTGGAGCGGTACAATGAGCAGTTCTTC. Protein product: CASSLERYNEQFF.

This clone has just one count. CDR3 DNA: TGTGCCAGCAGCCCTGCTAGCACAGATACGCAGTATTTT. Translation: CASSPASTDTQYF. This chain connects TRBV28 to TRBJ2-3; D gene uncertain. Germline V gene data show CDR1 as MDHEN and CDR2 as SYDVKM. The CDR3 is 13 amino acids. V was trimmed by 6 bases and J by 0 bases, leaving 7 bases between them.

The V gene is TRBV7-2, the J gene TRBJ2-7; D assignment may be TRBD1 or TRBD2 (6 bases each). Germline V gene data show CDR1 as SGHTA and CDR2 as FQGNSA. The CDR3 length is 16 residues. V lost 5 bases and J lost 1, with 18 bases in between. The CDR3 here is CASSTQGLGASYEQYF. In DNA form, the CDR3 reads TGTGCCAGCAGCACACAGGGACTCGGGGCTTCCTACGAGCAGTACTTC.

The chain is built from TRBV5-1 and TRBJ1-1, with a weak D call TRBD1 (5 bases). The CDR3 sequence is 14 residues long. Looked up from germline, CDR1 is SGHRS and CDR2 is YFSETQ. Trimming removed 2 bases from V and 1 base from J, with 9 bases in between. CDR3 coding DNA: TGCGCCAGCAGCTTCCCGGACAAGAACACTGAAGCTTTCTTT. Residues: CASSFPDKNTEAFF. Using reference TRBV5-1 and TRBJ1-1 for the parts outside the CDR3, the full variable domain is KAGVTQTPRYLIKTRGQQVTLSCSPISGHRSVSWYQQTPGQGLQFLFEYFSETQRNKGNFPGRFSGRQFSNSRSEMNVSTLELGDSALYLCASSFPDKNTEAFFGQGTRLTVV.

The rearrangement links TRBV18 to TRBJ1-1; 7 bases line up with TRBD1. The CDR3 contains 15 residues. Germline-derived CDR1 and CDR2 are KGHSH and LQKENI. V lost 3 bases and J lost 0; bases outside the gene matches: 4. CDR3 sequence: CASSPGQVMNTEAFF. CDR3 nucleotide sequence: TGTGCCAGCTCACCTGGACAGGTGATGAACACTGAAGCTTTCTTT.

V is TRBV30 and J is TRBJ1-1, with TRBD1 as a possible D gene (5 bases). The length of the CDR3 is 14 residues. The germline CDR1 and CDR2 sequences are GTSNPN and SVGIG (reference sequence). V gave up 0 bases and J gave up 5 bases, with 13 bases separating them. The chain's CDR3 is CAWSVEGTGTEAFF. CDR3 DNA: TGTGCCTGGAGTGTAGAAGGGACGGGTACTGAAGCTTTCTTT.

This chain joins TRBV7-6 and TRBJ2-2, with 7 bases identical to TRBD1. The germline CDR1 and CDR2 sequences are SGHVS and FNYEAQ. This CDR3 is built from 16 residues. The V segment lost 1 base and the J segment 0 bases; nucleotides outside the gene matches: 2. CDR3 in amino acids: CASSLEGAANTGELFF. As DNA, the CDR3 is TGTGCCAGCAGCTTAGAGGGGGCTGCGAACACCGGGGAGCTGTTTTTT.

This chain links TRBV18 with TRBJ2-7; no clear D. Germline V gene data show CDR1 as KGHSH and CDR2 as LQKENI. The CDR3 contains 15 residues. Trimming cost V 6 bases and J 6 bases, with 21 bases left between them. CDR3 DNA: TGTGCCAGCTCCCCTGCACTGGCCAGCAGTATCGAGCAGTACTTC. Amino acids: CASSPALASSIEQYF.

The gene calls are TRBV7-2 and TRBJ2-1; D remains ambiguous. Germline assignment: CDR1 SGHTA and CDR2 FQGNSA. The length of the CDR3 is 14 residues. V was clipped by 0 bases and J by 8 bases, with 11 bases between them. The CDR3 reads CASSLAGSADEQFF. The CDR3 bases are TGTGCCAGCAGCTTAGCGGGTAGTGCCGATGAGCAGTTCTTC.

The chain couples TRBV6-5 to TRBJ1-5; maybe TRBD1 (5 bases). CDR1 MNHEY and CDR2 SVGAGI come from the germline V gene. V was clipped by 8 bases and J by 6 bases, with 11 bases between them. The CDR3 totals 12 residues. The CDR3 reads CASGAGGQPQHF. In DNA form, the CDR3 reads TGTGCCAGCGGGGCGGGGGGTCAGCCCCAGCATTTT.

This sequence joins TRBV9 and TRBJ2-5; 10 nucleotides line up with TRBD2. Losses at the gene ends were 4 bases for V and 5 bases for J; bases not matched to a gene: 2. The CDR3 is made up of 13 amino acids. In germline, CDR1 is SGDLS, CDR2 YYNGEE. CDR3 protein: CASSPGLAETQYF. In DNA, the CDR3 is TGTGCCAGCAGCCCGGGACTAGCGGAGACCCAGTACTTC.

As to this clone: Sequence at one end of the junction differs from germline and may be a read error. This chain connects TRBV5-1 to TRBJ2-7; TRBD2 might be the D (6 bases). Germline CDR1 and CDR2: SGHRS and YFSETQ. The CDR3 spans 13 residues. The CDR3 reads CASSPGTDYVQYF. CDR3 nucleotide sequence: TGCGCCAGCAGCCCGGGGACGGACTACGTGCAGTACTTC. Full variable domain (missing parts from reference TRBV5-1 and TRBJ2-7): KAGVTQTPRYLIKTRGQQVTLSCSPISGHRSVSWYQQTPGQGLQFLFEYFSETQRNKGNFPGRFSGRQFSNSRSEMNVSTLELGDSALYLCASSPGTDYVQYFGPGTRLTVT.

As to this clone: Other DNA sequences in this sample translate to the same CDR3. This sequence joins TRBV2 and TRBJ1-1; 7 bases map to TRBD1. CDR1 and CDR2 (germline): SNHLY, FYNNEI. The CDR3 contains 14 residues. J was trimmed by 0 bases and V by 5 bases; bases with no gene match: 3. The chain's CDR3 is CASSKQGMNTEAFF. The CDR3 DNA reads TGTGCCAGCAGTAAACAGGGGATGAACACTGAAGCTTTCTTT.

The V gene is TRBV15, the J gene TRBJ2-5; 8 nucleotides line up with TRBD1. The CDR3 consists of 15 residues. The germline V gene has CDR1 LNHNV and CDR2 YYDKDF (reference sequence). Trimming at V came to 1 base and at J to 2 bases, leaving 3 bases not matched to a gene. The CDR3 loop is CATSRGQGIQETQYF. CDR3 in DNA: TGTGCCACCAGCAGAGGACAGGGGATACAAGAGACCCAGTACTTC.

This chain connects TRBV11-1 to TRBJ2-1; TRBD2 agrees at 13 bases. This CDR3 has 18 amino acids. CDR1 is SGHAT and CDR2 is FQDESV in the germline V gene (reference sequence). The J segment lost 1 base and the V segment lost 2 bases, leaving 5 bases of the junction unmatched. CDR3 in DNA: TGTGCCAGCAGCTTAAGGACTAGCGGGAGAGCTTCCTACAATGAGCAGTTCTTC. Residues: CASSLRTSGRASYNEQFF.

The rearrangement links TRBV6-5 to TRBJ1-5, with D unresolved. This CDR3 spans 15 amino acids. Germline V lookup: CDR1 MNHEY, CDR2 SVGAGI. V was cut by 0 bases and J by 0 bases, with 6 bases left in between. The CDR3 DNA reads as TGTGCCAGCAGTTACTCAGAGGGTAGCAATCAGCCCCAGCATTTT. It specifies CASSYSEGSNQPQHF.

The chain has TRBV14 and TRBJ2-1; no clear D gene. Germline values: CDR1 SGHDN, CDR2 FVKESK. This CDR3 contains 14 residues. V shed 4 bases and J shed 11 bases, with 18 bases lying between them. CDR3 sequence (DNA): TGTGCCAGCAGCCTTATCAAACGGCGGACCCAGCAGTTCTTC. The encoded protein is CASSLIKRRTQQFF.

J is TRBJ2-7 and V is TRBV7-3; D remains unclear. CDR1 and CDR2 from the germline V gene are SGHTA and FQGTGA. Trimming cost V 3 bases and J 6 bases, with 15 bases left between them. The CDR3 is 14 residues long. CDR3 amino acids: CASSLNAPDAEQYF. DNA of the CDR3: TGTGCCAGCAGCTTGAATGCCCCTGATGCCGAGCAGTACTTC.

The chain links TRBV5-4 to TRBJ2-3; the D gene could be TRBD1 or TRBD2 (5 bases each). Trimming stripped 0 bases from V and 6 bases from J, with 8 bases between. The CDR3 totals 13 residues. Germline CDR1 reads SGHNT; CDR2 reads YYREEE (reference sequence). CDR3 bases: TGTGCCAGCAGCTTGGCCGGGGCGGATACGCAGTATTTT. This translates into CASSLAGADTQYF.

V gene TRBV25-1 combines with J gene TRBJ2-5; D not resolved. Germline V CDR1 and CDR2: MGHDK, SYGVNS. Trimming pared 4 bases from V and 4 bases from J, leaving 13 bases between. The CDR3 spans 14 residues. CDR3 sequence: CASSAYLRSETQYF. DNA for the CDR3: TGTGCCAGCAGTGCTTACCTAAGGTCAGAGACCCAGTACTTC. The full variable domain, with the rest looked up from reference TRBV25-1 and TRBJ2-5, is EADIYQTPRYLVIGTGKKITLECSQTMGHDKMYWYQQDPGMELHLIHYSYGVNSTEKGDLSSESTVSRIRTEHFPLTLESARPSHTSQYLCASSAYLRSETQYFGPGTRLLVL.

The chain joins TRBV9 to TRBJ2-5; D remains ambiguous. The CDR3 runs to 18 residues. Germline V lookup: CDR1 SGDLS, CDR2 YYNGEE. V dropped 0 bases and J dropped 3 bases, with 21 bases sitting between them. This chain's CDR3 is CASSVVPVQKRSKETQYF. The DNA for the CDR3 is TGTGCCAGCAGCGTAGTACCAGTACAAAAACGCTCAAAAGAGACCCAGTACTTC.

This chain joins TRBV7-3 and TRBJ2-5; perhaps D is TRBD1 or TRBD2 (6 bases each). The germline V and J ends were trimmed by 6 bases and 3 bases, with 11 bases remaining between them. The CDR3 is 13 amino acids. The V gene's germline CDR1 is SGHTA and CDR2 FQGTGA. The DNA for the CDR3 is TGTGCCAGCAGTTTTAGGGGGGAAGAGACCCAGTACTTC. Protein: CASSFRGEETQYF.

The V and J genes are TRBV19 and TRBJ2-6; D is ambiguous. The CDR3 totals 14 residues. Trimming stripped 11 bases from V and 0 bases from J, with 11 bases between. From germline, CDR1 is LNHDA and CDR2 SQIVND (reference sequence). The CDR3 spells CASYDVSGANVLTF. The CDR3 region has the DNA TGTGCCTCGTATGATGTCTCTGGGGCCAACGTCCTGACTTTC. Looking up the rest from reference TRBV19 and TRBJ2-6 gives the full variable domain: DGGITQSPKYLFRKEGQNVTLSCEQNLNHDAMYWYRQDPGQGLRLIYYSQIVNDFQKGDIAEGYSVSREKKESFPLTVTSAQKNPTAFYLCASYDVSGANVLTFGAGSRLTVL.

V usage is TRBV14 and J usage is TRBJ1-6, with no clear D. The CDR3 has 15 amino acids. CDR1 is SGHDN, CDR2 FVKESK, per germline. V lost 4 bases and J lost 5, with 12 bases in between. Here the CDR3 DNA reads TGTGCCAGCAGCCTCAAACCTGAAGATAATTCACCCCTCCACTTT. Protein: CASSLKPEDNSPLHF.

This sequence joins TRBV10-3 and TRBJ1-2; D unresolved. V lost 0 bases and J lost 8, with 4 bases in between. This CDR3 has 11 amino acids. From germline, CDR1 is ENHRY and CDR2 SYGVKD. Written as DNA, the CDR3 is TGTGCCATCAGTGAGTCGGTCGGCTACACCTTC. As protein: CAISESVGYTF.

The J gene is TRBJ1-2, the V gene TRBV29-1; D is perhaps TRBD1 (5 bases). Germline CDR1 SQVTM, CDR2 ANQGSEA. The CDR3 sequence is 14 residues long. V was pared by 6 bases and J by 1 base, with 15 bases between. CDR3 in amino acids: CSVPPRGDNYGYTF. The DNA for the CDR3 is TGCAGCGTCCCTCCACGGGGGGATAACTATGGCTACACCTTC. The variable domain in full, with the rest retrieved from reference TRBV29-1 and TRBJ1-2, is SAVISQKPSRDICQRGTSLTIQCQVDSQVTMMFWYRQQPGQSLTLIATANQGSEATYESGFVIDKFPISRPNLTFSTLTVSNMSPEDSSIYLCSVPPRGDNYGYTFGSGTRLTVV.

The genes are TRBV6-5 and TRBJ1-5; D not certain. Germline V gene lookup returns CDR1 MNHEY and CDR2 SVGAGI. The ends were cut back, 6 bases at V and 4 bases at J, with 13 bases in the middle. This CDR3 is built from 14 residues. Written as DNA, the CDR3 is TGTGCCAGCAGACCGCTTACTGGAAATCAGCCCCAGCATTTT. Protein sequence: CASRPLTGNQPQHF.

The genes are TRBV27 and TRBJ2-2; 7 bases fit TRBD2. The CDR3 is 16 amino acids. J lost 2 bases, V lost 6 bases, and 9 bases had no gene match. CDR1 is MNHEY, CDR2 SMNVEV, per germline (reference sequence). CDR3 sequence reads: CASRGASGLNTGELFF. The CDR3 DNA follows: TGTGCCAGCAGGGGAGCTAGCGGACTTAACACCGGGGAGCTGTTTTTT.

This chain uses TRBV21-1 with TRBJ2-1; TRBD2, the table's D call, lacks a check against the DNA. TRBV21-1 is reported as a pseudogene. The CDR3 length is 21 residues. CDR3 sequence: CASSKALGTSGNGSSYNEQFF. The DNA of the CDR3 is TGTGCCAGCAGCAAAGCGCTCGGGACTAGCGGGAACGGGAGCTCCTACAATGAGCAGTTCTTC.

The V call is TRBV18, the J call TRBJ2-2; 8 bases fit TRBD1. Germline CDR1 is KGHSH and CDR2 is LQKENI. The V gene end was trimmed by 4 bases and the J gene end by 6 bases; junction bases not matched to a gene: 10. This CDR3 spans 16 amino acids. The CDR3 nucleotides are TGTGCCAGCTCACAAAGGACCACGACAGGGGCCGGGGAGCTGTTTTTT. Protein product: CASSQRTTTGAGELFF.